One sample yielded the 4 T cell receptor beta chains listed below, sequenced in a study of blood T cell repertoires in COVID-19. The data were produced by immunoSEQ multiplex PCR, yet TCRdb's version contains in-frame clones alone and is incomplete. This table has approximately 240,000 clones, roughly 84% appearing once. What was sequenced was peripheral blood. Receptors originate from a woman older than 75 with active or convalescent COVID-19.

This clone was seen more than once but under ten times. V and J are TRBV5-1 and TRBJ1-1; the match to TRBD1 covers 10 bases. V lost 1 base, J lost 7 bases, and 4 bases stayed unmatched. The germline V gene encodes CDR1 SGHRS and CDR2 YFSETQ. This CDR3 contains 14 residues. The CDR3 protein is CASSLNRDRGEAFF. The CDR3 bases are TGCGCCAGCAGCTTGAACCGGGACAGGGGTGAAGCTTTCTTT.

V usage is TRBV6-5 and J usage is TRBJ2-5, with 10 positions matching TRBD2. Germline V lookup: CDR1 MNHEY, CDR2 SVGAGI. This CDR3 region has 15 residues. Losses at the gene ends were 6 bases for V and 10 bases for J; bases not matched to a gene: 14. The CDR3 protein is CASSSGTSATWDQYF. The CDR3 DNA reads TGTGCCAGCAGCTCCGGGACTAGCGCTACGTGGGACCAGTACTTC.

J is TRBJ2-2 and V is TRBV11-2, with D possibly being TRBD1 (6 bases). Germline CDR1 and CDR2: SGHAT and FQNNGV. This CDR3 region has 15 residues. V gave up 6 bases and J gave up 4 bases, with 15 bases separating them. The CDR3 bases are TGTGCCAGCAGACCACAGGGTATGATCACCGGGGAGCTGTTTTTT. Protein: CASRPQGMITGELFF.

This clone was picked up one time. The chain recombines TRBV19 with TRBJ1-3, with D tentatively TRBD1 (5 bases). Trimming left V 6 bases short and J 0 bases short, with 12 bases between. The V gene's germline CDR1 is LNHDA and CDR2 SQIVND (reference sequence). This CDR3 has 15 residues. This chain's CDR3 is CASRTTATSGNTIYF. The CDR3 DNA follows: TGTGCCAGTAGAACGACAGCGACCTCTGGAAACACCATATATTTT.